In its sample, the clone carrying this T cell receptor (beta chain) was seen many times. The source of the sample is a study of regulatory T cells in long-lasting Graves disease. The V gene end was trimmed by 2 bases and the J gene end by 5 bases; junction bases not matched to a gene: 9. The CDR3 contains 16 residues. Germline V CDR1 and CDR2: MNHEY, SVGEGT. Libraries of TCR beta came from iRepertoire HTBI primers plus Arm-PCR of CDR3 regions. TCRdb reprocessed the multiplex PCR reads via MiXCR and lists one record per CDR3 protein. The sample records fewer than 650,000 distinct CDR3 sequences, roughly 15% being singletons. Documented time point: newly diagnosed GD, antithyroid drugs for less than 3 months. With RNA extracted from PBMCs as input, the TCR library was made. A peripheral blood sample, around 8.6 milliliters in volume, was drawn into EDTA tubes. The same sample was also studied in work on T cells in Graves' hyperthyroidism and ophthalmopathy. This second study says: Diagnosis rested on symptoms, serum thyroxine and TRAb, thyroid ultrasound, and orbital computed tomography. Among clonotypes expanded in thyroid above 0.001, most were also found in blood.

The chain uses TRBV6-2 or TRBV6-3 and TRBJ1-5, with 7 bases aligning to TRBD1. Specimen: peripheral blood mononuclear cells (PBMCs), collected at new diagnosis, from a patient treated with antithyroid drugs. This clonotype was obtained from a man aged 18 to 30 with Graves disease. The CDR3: CASSYAGTETYQPQHF. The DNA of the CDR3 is TGTGCCAGCAGTTACGCTGGGACAGAAACCTATCAGCCCCAGCATTTT.